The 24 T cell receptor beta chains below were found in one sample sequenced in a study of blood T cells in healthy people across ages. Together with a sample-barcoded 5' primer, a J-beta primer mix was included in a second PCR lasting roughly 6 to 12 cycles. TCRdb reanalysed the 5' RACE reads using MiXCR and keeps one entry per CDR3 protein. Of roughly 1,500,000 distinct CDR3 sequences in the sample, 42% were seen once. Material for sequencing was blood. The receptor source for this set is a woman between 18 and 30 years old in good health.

The chain's CDR3 is CSARSGQGSGHQPQHF. The DNA for the CDR3 is TGCAGTGCTAGATCGGGACAGGGGTCGGGCCATCAGCCCCAGCATTTT. The V and J genes are TRBV20-1 and TRBJ1-5; TRBD1 matches 10 bases. Germline CDR1 DFQATT, CDR2 SNEGSKA (reference sequence). CDR3 length: 16 amino acids. V was clipped by 2 bases and J by 5 bases; unmatched bases: 9.

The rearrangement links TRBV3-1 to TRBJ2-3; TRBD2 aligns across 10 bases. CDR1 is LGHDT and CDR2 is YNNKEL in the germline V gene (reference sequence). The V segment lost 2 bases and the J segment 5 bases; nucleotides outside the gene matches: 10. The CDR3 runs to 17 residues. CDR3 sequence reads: CASSQSRTSGLQDTQYF. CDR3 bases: TGTGCCAGCAGCCAATCCAGGACTAGCGGCCTCCAAGATACGCAGTATTTT.

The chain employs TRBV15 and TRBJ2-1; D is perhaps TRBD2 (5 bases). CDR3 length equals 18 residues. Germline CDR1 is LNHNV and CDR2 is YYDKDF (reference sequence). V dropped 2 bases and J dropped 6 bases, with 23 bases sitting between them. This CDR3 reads CATSRSGLGSLPRNEQFF. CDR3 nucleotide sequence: TGTGCCACCAGCAGATCTGGACTGGGGAGCCTCCCCCGCAATGAGCAGTTCTTC.

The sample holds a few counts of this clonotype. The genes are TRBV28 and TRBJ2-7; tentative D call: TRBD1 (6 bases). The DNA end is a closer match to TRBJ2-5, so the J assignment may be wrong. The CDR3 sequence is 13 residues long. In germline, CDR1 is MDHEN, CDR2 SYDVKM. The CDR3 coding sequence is TGTGCCAGCAGTTTAATAGGGGGTGAGACCCAGTACTTC. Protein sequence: CASSLIGGETQYF.

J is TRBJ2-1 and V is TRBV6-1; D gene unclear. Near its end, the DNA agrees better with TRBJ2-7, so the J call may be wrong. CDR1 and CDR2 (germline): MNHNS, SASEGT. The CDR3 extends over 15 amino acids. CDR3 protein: CASFAAPLSYNEQYF. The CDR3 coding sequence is TGTGCCAGCTTTGCCGCGCCTCTGTCCTACAATGAGCAGTACTTC.

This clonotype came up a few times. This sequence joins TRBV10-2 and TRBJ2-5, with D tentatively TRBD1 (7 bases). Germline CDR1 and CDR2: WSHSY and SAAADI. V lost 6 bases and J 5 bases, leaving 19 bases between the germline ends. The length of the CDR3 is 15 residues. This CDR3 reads CASSDREYRGETQYF. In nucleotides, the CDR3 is TGCGCCAGCAGCGACAGGGAGTATCGGGGGGAGACCCAGTACTTC.

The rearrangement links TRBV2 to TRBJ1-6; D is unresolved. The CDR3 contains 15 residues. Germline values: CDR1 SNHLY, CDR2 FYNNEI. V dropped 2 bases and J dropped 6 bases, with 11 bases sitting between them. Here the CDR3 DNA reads TGTGCCAGCAGTGAAAATGAGCGATTTAATTCACCCCTCCACTTT. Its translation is CASSENERFNSPLHF.

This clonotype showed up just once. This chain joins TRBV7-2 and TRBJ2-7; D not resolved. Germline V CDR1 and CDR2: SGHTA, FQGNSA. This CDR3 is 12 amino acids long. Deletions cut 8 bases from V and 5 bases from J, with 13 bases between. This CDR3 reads CASFKVPHEQYF. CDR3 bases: TGTGCCAGCTTTAAGGTTCCCCACGAGCAGTACTTC.

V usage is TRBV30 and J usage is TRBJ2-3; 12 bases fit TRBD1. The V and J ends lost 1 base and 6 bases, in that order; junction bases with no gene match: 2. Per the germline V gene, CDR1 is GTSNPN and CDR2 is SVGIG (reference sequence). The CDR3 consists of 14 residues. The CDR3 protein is CAWSEGQGADTQYF. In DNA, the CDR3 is TGTGCCTGGAGTGAGGGACAGGGGGCCGATACGCAGTATTTT.

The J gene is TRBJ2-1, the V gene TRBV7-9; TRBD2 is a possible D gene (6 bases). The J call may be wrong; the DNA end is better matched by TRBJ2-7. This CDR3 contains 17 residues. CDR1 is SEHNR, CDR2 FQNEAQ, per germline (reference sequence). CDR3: CASSFTGLLSSYNEQYF. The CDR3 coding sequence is TGTGCCAGCAGCTTTACAGGACTACTAAGCTCCTACAATGAGCAGTACTTC.

CDR3 nucleotide sequence: TGCGCCAGCAGCCAAGATCGGGGAGTAAGCGCTGAAGCTTTCTTT. Its translation: CASSQDRGVSAEAFF. The V gene is TRBV4-1, the J gene TRBJ1-1; D not resolved. Trimming took 0 bases from V and 6 from J, leaving 14 bases between them. The CDR3 is made up of 15 amino acids. Germline V lookup: CDR1 MGHRA, CDR2 YSYEKL.

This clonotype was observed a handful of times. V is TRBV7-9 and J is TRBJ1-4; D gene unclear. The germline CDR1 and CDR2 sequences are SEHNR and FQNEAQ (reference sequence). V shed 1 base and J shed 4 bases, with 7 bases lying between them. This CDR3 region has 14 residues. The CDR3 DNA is TGTGCCAGCAGCTTAGAAGTCCTTAATGAAAAACTGTTTTTT. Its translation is CASSLEVLNEKLFF.

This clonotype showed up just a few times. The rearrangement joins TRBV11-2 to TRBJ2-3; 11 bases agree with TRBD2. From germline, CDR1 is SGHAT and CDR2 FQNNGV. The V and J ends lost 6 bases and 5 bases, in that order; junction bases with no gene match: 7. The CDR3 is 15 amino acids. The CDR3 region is CASSLSGRGVDTQYF. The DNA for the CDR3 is TGTGCCAGCAGTCTTAGCGGGAGGGGTGTAGATACGCAGTATTTT. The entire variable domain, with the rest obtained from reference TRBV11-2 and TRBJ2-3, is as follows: EAGVAQSPRYKIIEKRQSVAFWCNPISGHATLYWYQQILGQGPKLLIQFQNNGVVDDSQLPKDRFSAERLKGVDSTLKIQPAKLEDSAVYLCASSLSGRGVDTQYFGPGTRLTVL.

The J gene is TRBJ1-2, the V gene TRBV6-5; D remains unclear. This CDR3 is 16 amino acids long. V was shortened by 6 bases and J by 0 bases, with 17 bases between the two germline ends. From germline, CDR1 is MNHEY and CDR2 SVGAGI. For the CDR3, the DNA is TGTGCCAGCAGCTCCTGGGAGGGCGCGACTAACTATGGCTACACCTTC. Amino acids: CASSSWEGATNYGYTF.

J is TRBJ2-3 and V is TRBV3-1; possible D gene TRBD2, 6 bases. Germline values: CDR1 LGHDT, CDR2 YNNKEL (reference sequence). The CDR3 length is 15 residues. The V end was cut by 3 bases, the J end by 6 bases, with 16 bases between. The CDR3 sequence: CASSHLEGLADTQYF. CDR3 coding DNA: TGTGCCAGCAGCCACCTCGAGGGACTTGCGGATACGCAGTATTTT.

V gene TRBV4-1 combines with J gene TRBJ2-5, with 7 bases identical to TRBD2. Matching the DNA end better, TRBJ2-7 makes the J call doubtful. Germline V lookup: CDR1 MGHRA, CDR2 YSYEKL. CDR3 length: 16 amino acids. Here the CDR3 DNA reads TGCGCCAGCAGCCAAGGGTCAGGTAGCGGGCCCTACGAGCAGTACTTC. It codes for CASSQGSGSGPYEQYF.

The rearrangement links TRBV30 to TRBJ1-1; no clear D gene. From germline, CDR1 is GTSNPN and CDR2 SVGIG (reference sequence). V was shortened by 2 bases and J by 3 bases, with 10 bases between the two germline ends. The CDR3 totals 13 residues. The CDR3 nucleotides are TGTGCCTGGAGTTGGGGTTTGGACACTGAAGCTTTCTTT. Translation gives CAWSWGLDTEAFF.

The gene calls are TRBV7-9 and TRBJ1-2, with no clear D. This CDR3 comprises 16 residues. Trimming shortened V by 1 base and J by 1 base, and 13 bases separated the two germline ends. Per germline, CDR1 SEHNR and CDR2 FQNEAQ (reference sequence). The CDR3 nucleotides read TGTGCCAGCAGCTTAGGTCCGGAGGACGGTAACTATGGCTACACCTTC. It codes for CASSLGPEDGNYGYTF. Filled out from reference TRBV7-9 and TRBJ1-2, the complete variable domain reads DTGVSQNPRHKITKRGQNVTFRCDPISEHNRLYWYRQTLGQGPEFLTYFQNEAQLEKSRLLSDRFSAERPKGSFSTLEIQRTEQGDSAMYLCASSLGPEDGNYGYTFGSGTRLTVV.

CDR3 nucleotide sequence: TGCAGTGCTAAGGACAAGGGGATTGCTGAAGCTTTCTTT. This sequence encodes CSAKDKGIAEAFF. The V gene is TRBV20-1, the J gene TRBJ1-1; tentatively, D is TRBD1 (5 bases). From germline, CDR1 is DFQATT and CDR2 SNEGSKA (reference sequence). The CDR3 sequence is 13 residues long. V lost 4 bases, J lost 6 bases, and 15 bases lay in between.

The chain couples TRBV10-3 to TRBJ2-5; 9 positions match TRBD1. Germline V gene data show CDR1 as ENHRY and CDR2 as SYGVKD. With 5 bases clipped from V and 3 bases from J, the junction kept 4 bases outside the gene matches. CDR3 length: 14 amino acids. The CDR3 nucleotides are TGTGCCATCAGTTTGACAGGGGGGGAAGAGACCCAGTACTTC. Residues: CAISLTGGEETQYF.

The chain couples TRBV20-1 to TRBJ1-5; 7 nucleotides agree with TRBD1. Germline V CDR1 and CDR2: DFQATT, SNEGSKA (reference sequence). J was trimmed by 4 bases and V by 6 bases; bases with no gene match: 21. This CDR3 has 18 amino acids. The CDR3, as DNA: TGCAGTGCAATACCAGGGGGAGCTTCCCTTTCGATAAATCAGCCCCAGCATTTT. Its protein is CSAIPGGASLSINQPQHF.

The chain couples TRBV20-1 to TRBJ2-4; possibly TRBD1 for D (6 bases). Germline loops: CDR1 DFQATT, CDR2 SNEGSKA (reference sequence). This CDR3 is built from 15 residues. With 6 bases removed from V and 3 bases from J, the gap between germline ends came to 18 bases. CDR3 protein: CSANDVGAGKNIQYF. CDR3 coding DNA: TGCAGTGCCAATGACGTGGGGGCAGGCAAAAACATTCAGTACTTC.

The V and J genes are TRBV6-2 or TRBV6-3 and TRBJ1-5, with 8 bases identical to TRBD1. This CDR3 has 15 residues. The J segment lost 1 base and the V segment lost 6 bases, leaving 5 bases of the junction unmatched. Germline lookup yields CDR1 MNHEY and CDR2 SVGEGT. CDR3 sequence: CASRGTGSSNQPQHF. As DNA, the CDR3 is TGTGCCAGCAGGGGGACAGGTAGCAGCAATCAGCCCCAGCATTTT.

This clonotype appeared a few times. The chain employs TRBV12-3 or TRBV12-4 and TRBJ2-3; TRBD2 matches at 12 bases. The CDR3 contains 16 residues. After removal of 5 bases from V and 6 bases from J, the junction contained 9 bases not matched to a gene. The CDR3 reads CASSPRLAGAGDTQYF. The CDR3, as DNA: TGTGCCAGCAGTCCAAGACTAGCGGGGGCAGGCGATACGCAGTATTTT.